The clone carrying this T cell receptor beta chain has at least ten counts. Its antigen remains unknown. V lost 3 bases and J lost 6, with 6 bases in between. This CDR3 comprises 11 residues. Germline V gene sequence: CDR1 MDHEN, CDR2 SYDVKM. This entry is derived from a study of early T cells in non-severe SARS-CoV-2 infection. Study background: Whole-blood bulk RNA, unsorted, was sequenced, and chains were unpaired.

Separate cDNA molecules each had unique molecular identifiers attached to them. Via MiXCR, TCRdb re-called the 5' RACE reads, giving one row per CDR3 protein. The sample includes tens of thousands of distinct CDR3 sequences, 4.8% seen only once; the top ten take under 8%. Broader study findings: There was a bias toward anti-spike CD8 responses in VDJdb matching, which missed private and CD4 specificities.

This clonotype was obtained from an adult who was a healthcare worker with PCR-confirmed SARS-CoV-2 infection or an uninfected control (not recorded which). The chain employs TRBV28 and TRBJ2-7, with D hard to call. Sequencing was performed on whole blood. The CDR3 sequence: CASSFISEQYF. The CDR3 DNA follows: TGTGCCAGCAGTTTCATAAGCGAGCAGTACTTC.